This passage covers 25 T cell receptor beta chains from one sample sequenced in a study of T cells in localized non-small cell lung cancer. Data came from immunoSEQ multiplex PCR; TCRdb stores just in-frame clones and leaves some out. The sample contains tens of thousands of clones, approximately 90% of which appear only once. The sequenced sample was peripheral blood mononuclear cells, obtained before any cancer treatment. The receptors shown here come from a female donor over 55 with stage II lung adenocarcinoma.

This clone was observed a few times. The V and J genes are TRBV15 and TRBJ1-3; D gene ambiguous. The CDR3 is made up of 16 amino acids. Trimming removed 0 bases from V and 4 bases from J, with 13 bases in between. CDR1 is LNHNV, CDR2 YYDKDF, per germline (reference sequence). CDR3 sequence: CATSRDFSWMGNTIYF. The CDR3 region has the DNA TGTGCCACCAGCAGAGATTTTAGTTGGATGGGAAACACCATATATTTT.

This clone was picked up a small number of times. The rearrangement uses TRBV18 and TRBJ1-4; a possible D gene is TRBD1 (5 bases). Germline lookup yields CDR1 KGHSH and CDR2 LQKENI. Trimming cost V 6 bases and J 7 bases, with 12 bases left between them. CDR3 length equals 13 residues. The DNA of the CDR3 is TGTGCCAGCTCTGTGACAGTAGCTGAAAAACTGTTTTTT. This codes for CASSVTVAEKLFF.

The chain employs TRBV5-8 and TRBJ1-5, with D maybe TRBD1 (6 bases). CDR1 and CDR2 from the germline V gene are SGHTS and YDEGEE. The V end lost 4 bases, the J end lost 2 bases, and 16 bases lay between the germline ends. The CDR3 is made up of 16 amino acids. This CDR3 is CASSPMAGVGNQPQHF. CDR3 DNA sequence: TGTGCCAGCAGCCCCATGGCAGGGGTAGGCAATCAGCCCCAGCATTTT.

This chain connects TRBV6-5 to TRBJ2-7; 12 bases agree with TRBD2. CDR1 is MNHEY, CDR2 SVGAGI, per germline. The ends lost 8 bases at V and 5 bases at J; junction bases unmatched: 10. CDR3 length: 15 residues. CDR3 in DNA: TGTGCCAGCTTGCGACTAGCGGGAGATCAAAACGAGCAGTACTTC. This sequence encodes CASLRLAGDQNEQYF.

The chain links TRBV5-4 to TRBJ2-1, with 7 bases matching TRBD1. V was clipped by 4 bases and J by 7 bases; unmatched bases: 11. CDR3 length: 15 amino acids. In germline, CDR1 is SGHNT, CDR2 YYREEE (reference sequence). The CDR3 protein is CASSGEGARRNEQFF. CDR3 bases: TGTGCCAGCAGCGGCGAGGGGGCACGACGGAATGAGCAGTTCTTC. Full variable domain (remainder filled in from reference TRBV5-4 and TRBJ2-1): ETGVTQSPTHLIKTRGQQVTLRCSSQSGHNTVSWYQQALGQGPQFIFQYYREEENGRGNFPPRFSGLQFPNYSSELNVNALELDDSALYLCASSGEGARRNEQFFGPGTRLTVL.

This clone has just one count. The gene calls are TRBV27 and TRBJ1-3; the D is unclear. Germline-derived CDR1 and CDR2 are MNHEY and SMNVEV (reference sequence). CDR3 length: 16 amino acids. V dropped 3 bases and J dropped 0 bases, with 12 bases sitting between them. The CDR3 sequence: CASSFTPPNSGNTIYF. In DNA, the CDR3 is TGTGCCAGCAGTTTTACCCCTCCGAACTCTGGAAACACCATATATTTT.

The chain uses TRBV15 and TRBJ2-5; the D is unclear. Germline V CDR1 and CDR2: LNHNV, YYDKDF (reference sequence). The length of the CDR3 is 12 residues. Between the trimmed V and J ends, which lost 0 bases and 11 bases, there was a span of 10 bases. The CDR3 protein is CATSREDQSQYF. The CDR3 bases are TGTGCCACCAGCAGAGAAGACCAATCGCAGTACTTC.

V gene TRBV7-7 combines with J gene TRBJ2-1; 7 bases align to TRBD1. In germline, CDR1 is SSHAT, CDR2 FNYEAQ (reference sequence). The CDR3 is 14 residues long. The J segment lost 5 bases and the V segment lost 5 bases, leaving 6 bases of the junction unmatched. The CDR3 nucleotides are TGTGCCAGCAGCAGAGGACAGGTGAACAATGAGCAGTTCTTC. It translates to CASSRGQVNNEQFF.

V usage is TRBV5-1 and J usage is TRBJ2-1; 9 bases agree with TRBD2. The CDR3 extends over 19 amino acids. Trimming took 0 bases from V and 4 from J; bases not matched to a gene: 14. Germline CDR1 is SGHRS and CDR2 is YFSETQ. Written as DNA, the CDR3 is TGCGCCAGCAGCTTGGTTCTAGCGGGGTCCTCCATACTATACAATGAGCAGTTCTTC. This translates into CASSLVLAGSSILYNEQFF.

The chain has TRBV27 and TRBJ2-3; D is undetermined. V lost 3 bases to trimming and J lost 2 bases, with 15 bases between them. The CDR3 has 16 amino acids. Germline V gives CDR1 MNHEY, CDR2 SMNVEV (reference sequence). CDR3 sequence (DNA): TGTGCCAGCAGTTTTAGGGCCGACGCACACACAGATACGCAGTATTTT. Translated, it gives CASSFRADAHTDTQYF.

This sequence joins TRBV27 and TRBJ1-2; 7 bases map to TRBD1. The CDR3 spans 16 residues. The J segment lost 8 bases and the V segment lost 4 bases, leaving 16 bases of the junction unmatched. The germline gives CDR1 MNHEY, CDR2 SMNVEV (reference sequence). The DNA of the CDR3 is TGTGCCAGCAGTTCAGCGACAGGGCTAGGAGGGGGGGGCTACACCTTC. Residues: CASSSATGLGGGGYTF.

The chain carries TRBV21-1 and TRBJ2-7; TRBD2, the table's D call, was not compared with the DNA. TRBV21-1 corresponds to a pseudogene. The CDR3 runs to 13 residues. CDR3 protein: CASSSGDSYEQYF. DNA of the CDR3: TGTGCCAGCAGTAGCGGGGACTCCTACGAGCAGTACTTC.

The V gene is TRBV5-1, the J gene TRBJ2-2; D possibly corresponds to TRBD1 (6 bases). CDR3 length equals 15 residues. V lost 1 base to trimming and J lost 2 bases, with 9 bases between them. The germline V gene has CDR1 SGHRS and CDR2 YFSETQ. CDR3 residues: CASSLQGTNTGELFF. The DNA for the CDR3 is TGCGCCAGCAGCTTGCAGGGGACCAACACCGGGGAGCTGTTTTTT.

The V and J genes are TRBV30 and TRBJ2-1; the D call may be TRBD1 or TRBD2 (5 bases each). The germline V gene encodes CDR1 GTSNPN and CDR2 SVGIG (reference sequence). The CDR3 extends over 11 amino acids. Trimming took off 2 bases at V and 12 bases at J, with 11 bases between the two ends. This CDR3 reads CAWSQGGPQFF. DNA for the CDR3: TGTGCCTGGAGTCAGGGCGGGCCGCAGTTCTTC.

The chain employs TRBV9 and TRBJ1-1; D perhaps matches TRBD1 (6 bases). The germline gives CDR1 SGDLS, CDR2 YYNGEE. Trimming removed 0 bases at V and 3 bases at J, with 12 bases between. This CDR3 region has 15 residues. This CDR3 is CASSVAPRQDTEAFF. In DNA, the CDR3 is TGTGCCAGCAGCGTAGCTCCACGACAGGACACTGAAGCTTTCTTT.

The chain couples TRBV6-1 to TRBJ2-6; 7 bases line up with TRBD2. Germline values: CDR1 MNHNS, CDR2 SASEGT. This CDR3 contains 18 residues. The trim removed 2 bases at V and 1 base at J, leaving 8 bases unmatched. The CDR3 loop is CASSETVWGLSGANVLTF. The CDR3 DNA reads as TGTGCCAGCAGTGAAACGGTGTGGGGACTATCTGGGGCCAACGTCCTGACTTTC.

This clone was recorded only once. The rearrangement uses TRBV5-1 and TRBJ1-1; no firm D call. V was pared by 1 base and J by 4 bases, with 5 bases between. Germline V gene lookup returns CDR1 SGHRS and CDR2 YFSETQ. The CDR3 spans 12 residues. CDR3 protein: CASSLPGTEAFF. The DNA of the CDR3 is TGCGCCAGCAGCTTGCCGGGCACTGAAGCTTTCTTT.

This clone has just a few counts. This rearrangement joins TRBV7-9 to TRBJ2-3; 7 bases line up with TRBD2. This CDR3 region has 16 residues. Germline V gene sequence: CDR1 SEHNR, CDR2 FQNEAQ (reference sequence). V shed 4 bases, J shed 3 bases, and the junction held 10 bases outside the gene matches. This chain's CDR3 is CASSSGLDLSTDTQYF. The CDR3 nucleotides read TGTGCCAGCAGCTCAGGACTAGATCTGAGTACAGATACGCAGTATTTT.

The rearrangement joins TRBV9 to TRBJ1-3; no firm D call. V lost 3 bases to trimming and J lost 0 bases, with 10 bases between them. The CDR3 covers 15 residues. From germline, CDR1 is SGDLS and CDR2 YYNGEE. The CDR3 sequence is CASSDSTNSGNTIYF. CDR3 in DNA: TGTGCCAGCAGCGACAGCACGAACTCTGGAAACACCATATATTTT.

A single count supports this clone. CDR3 loop: CASTLVIGTEAFF. CDR3 sequence (DNA): TGTGCCAGCACCCTTGTGATCGGCACTGAAGCTTTCTTT. This chain uses TRBV28 with TRBJ1-1; D remains ambiguous. The ends were cut back, 7 bases at V and 4 bases at J, with 13 bases in the middle. This CDR3 has 13 amino acids. Per the germline V gene, CDR1 is MDHEN and CDR2 is SYDVKM.

Only one count was recorded for this clone. This rearrangement joins TRBV10-1 to TRBJ2-1; D tentatively reads TRBD1 or TRBD2 (5 bases each). The germline V gene encodes CDR1 WNHNN and CDR2 SYGVQD (reference sequence). The CDR3 extends over 16 amino acids. Trimming took off 3 bases at V and 7 bases at J, with 19 bases between the two ends. CDR3 DNA: TGCGCCAGCAGTGAAGGGCACGGTCTTTGGGGGAATGAGCAGTTCTTC. Protein sequence: CASSEGHGLWGNEQFF.

This chain links TRBV5-1 with TRBJ2-1; tentatively, D is TRBD2 (6 bases). Germline-derived CDR1 and CDR2 are SGHRS and YFSETQ. This CDR3 has 15 residues. V was clipped by 5 bases and J by 3 bases, with 15 bases between them. The CDR3 sequence is CASRLEGSRYNEQFF. CDR3 DNA: TGCGCCAGCAGACTGGAGGGGTCCCGCTACAATGAGCAGTTCTTC.

The chain links TRBV5-4 to TRBJ2-2; no definite D call. V gave up 1 base and J gave up 8 bases, with 6 bases separating them. Germline lookup yields CDR1 SGHNT and CDR2 YYREEE (reference sequence). The CDR3 runs 12 residues. CDR3 in amino acids: CASSLMAGELFF. The CDR3 DNA sequence: TGTGCCAGCAGCTTGATGGCGGGGGAGCTGTTTTTT.

V is TRBV5-1 and J is TRBJ2-1, with D possibly called TRBD1 or TRBD2 (5 bases each). Trimming took 2 bases from V and 4 from J, leaving 13 bases between them. CDR1 is SGHRS and CDR2 is YFSETQ in the germline V gene. The CDR3 is 15 amino acids. Written as DNA, the CDR3 is TGCGCCAGCAGCTTCTCCGGGACGGTTTACAATGAGCAGTTCTTC. It specifies CASSFSGTVYNEQFF.

The chain employs TRBV6-1 and TRBJ1-5; D ambiguous. The V and J ends lost 6 bases and 5 bases respectively, with 14 bases between them. Per germline, CDR1 MNHNS and CDR2 SASEGT. There are 14 residues in the CDR3. CDR3 sequence reads: CASRAEGIDQPQHF. CDR3 sequence (DNA): TGTGCCAGCAGAGCAGAGGGAATAGATCAGCCCCAGCATTTT.